Following are 29 T cell receptor beta chains from one sample sequenced in a study of blood T cells in healthy people across ages. A J-beta primer mix and a sample-barcoded 5' primer were used in a second PCR of about 7 to 11 cycles. A single record per CDR3 protein comes from TCRdb applying MiXCR to the 5' RACE reads. The table includes 1.5 million to 1.9 million distinct CDR3 sequences, approximately 43% detected once. The source material was blood. The receptors here all came from a woman aged 18-30 years in good health.

This clonotype has just a few counts. The chain links TRBV7-9 to TRBJ1-2, with a weak D call TRBD1 (6 bases). Between the trimmed V and J ends, which lost 1 base and 4 bases, there was a span of 13 bases. This CDR3 region has 15 residues. In germline, CDR1 is SEHNR, CDR2 FQNEAQ (reference sequence). Here the CDR3 reads CASSLEGGPLYGYTF. The CDR3 nucleotides read TGTGCCAGCAGCTTAGAGGGGGGACCGCTCTATGGCTACACCTTC.

This clonotype was seen a few times. V usage is TRBV24-1 and J usage is TRBJ2-5; no clear D. The CDR3 is 15 residues long. The V gene's germline CDR1 is KGHDR and CDR2 SFDVKD. V was pared by 5 bases and J by 11 bases, with 23 bases between. The CDR3 sequence is CATSAPEAGPNEQYF. Here the CDR3 DNA reads TGTGCCACCAGTGCCCCTGAGGCAGGTCCAAATGAGCAGTACTTC.

The genes are TRBV29-1 and TRBJ2-3; no firm D call. Germline-derived CDR1 and CDR2 are SQVTM and ANQGSEA. The CDR3 runs to 14 residues. Trimming removed 6 bases from V and 2 bases from J, with 15 bases in between. For the CDR3, the DNA is TGCAGCGTGCTGGCGGCTCTGCCCACAGATACGCAGTATTTT. Translating gives CSVLAALPTDTQYF.

In this sample, this clonotype turned up many times. J is TRBJ2-1 and V is TRBV7-9; TRBD2 agrees at 9 bases. Germline V gene lookup returns CDR1 SEHNR and CDR2 FQNEAQ (reference sequence). J gave up 0 bases and V 5 bases, and 5 bases lay outside the gene matches. The CDR3 sequence is 16 residues long. CDR3 sequence reads: CASSPLAGSSYNEQFF. Here the CDR3 DNA reads TGTGCCAGCAGCCCGCTAGCGGGAAGCTCCTACAATGAGCAGTTCTTC.

J is TRBJ1-1 and V is TRBV27; D may be TRBD1 (6 bases). This CDR3 is 14 amino acids long. V dropped 8 bases and J dropped 0 bases, with 13 bases sitting between them. CDR1 is MNHEY and CDR2 is SMNVEV in the germline V gene (reference sequence). DNA of the CDR3: TGTGCCAGCGGTCCACAGGGAATGAACACTGAAGCTTTCTTT. This encodes CASGPQGMNTEAFF.

The table lists this clonotype with a few counts. The V and J genes are TRBV30 and TRBJ2-3; D may be TRBD1 (6 bases). The V gene's germline CDR1 is GTSNPN and CDR2 SVGIG (reference sequence). The CDR3 is 16 residues long. V lost 4 bases to trimming and J lost 4 bases, with 21 bases between them. CDR3 residues: CAWKQGRSFQADTQYF. The CDR3 DNA reads TGTGCCTGGAAACAGGGCCGGTCCTTCCAAGCAGATACGCAGTATTTT.

This clonotype was seen more than once but under ten times. The rearrangement uses TRBV7-9 and TRBJ2-5, with D unclear. The germline V gene has CDR1 SEHNR and CDR2 FQNEAQ (reference sequence). V was trimmed by 5 bases and J by 5 bases, leaving 12 bases between them. The CDR3 is 13 amino acids. CDR3 sequence: CASSPALGETQYF. In DNA form, the CDR3 reads TGTGCCAGCAGCCCAGCTCTGGGGGAGACCCAGTACTTC.

This clonotype was detected a few times. The chain has TRBV7-2 and TRBJ1-6; no clear D gene. Germline V lookup: CDR1 SGHTA, CDR2 FQGNSA. The length of the CDR3 is 16 residues. V was pared by 3 bases and J by 0 bases, with 9 bases between. In DNA, the CDR3 is TGTGCCAGCAGCTTTAGGCGACACTCCTATAATTCACCCCTCCACTTT. Its protein product is CASSFRRHSYNSPLHF.

This clonotype was seen many times. The rearrangement joins TRBV28 to TRBJ2-1; 9 bases map to TRBD1. The CDR3 totals 13 residues. V lost 7 bases and J lost 15; bases outside the gene matches: 13. Germline values: CDR1 MDHEN, CDR2 SYDVKM. For the CDR3, the DNA is TGTGCCAGCATTCCACCCACAGGGGGCAGGGGGTTCTTC. Protein sequence: CASIPPTGGRGFF.

The gene calls are TRBV30 and TRBJ1-2, with D unresolved. The CDR3 spans 11 residues. Germline lookup yields CDR1 GTSNPN and CDR2 SVGIG (reference sequence). With 2 bases removed from V and 7 bases from J, the gap between germline ends came to 8 bases. CDR3 region: CAWSRALGYTF. The CDR3, as DNA: TGTGCCTGGAGTCGAGCCCTTGGCTACACCTTC. The complete variable domain, with remaining parts taken from reference TRBV30 and TRBJ1-2, reads SQTIHQWPATLVQPVGSPLSLECTVEGTSNPNLYWYRQAAGRGLQLLFYSVGIGQISSEVPQNLSASRPQDRQFILSSKKLLLSDSGFYLCAWSRALGYTFGSGTRLTVV.

The chain combines TRBV11-1 with TRBJ2-7, with D uncertain. Per the germline V gene, CDR1 is SGHAT and CDR2 is FQDESV (reference sequence). Deletions cut 0 bases from V and 0 bases from J, with 12 bases between. The CDR3 is 16 amino acids. The CDR3 nucleotides are TGTGCCAGCAGCTTAGCGCTTTTGACAAACTCCTACGAGCAGTACTTC. Amino acids: CASSLALLTNSYEQYF.

This chain links TRBV3-1 with TRBJ2-1, with 15 bases lining up with TRBD2. Germline V gives CDR1 LGHDT, CDR2 YNNKEL (reference sequence). Germline trimming cut 4 bases from V and 5 bases from J; bases unmatched to any gene: 3. The CDR3 extends over 16 amino acids. Written as DNA, the CDR3 is TGTGCCAGCAGCCGACGGACTAGCGGGGGGGACAATGAGCAGTTCTTC. Amino acid sequence: CASSRRTSGGDNEQFF.

This clonotype was seen ten or more times. One end of the junction is discordant with germline, which a read error may explain. The V call is TRBV5-1, the J call TRBJ1-1; D uncertain. Per germline, CDR1 SGHRS and CDR2 YFSETQ. CDR3 length: 13 amino acids. CDR3 region: CASSFNRNTEAFF. The CDR3 nucleotides read TGTGCCAGCAGTTTTAACAGGAACACTGAAGCTTTCTTT.

The V gene is TRBV4-1, the J gene TRBJ2-7; 8 bases match TRBD1. The J segment lost 2 bases and the V segment lost 2 bases, leaving 2 bases of the junction unmatched. This CDR3 region has 14 residues. Looked up from germline, CDR1 is MGHRA and CDR2 is YSYEKL. The CDR3 DNA is TGCGCCAGCAGCCAAAAGGACAGGGCCTACGAGCAGTACTTC. Protein sequence: CASSQKDRAYEQYF.

This clonotype appeared a few times. The chain combines TRBV25-1 with TRBJ2-7, with TRBD2 matching over 12 bases. The V gene's germline CDR1 is MGHDK and CDR2 SYGVNS. This CDR3 comprises 16 residues. The V gene end was trimmed by 4 bases and the J gene end by 3 bases; junction bases not matched to a gene: 7. In DNA, the CDR3 is TGTGCCAGCAGTGGATCCGGGACTAGCGGGTTCTACGAGCAGTACTTC. As protein: CASSGSGTSGFYEQYF.

The rearrangement uses TRBV4-1 and TRBJ2-5, with TRBD2 identical over 9 bases. The better agreement between TRBJ2-7 and the DNA end casts doubt on the J call. Germline V gene lookup returns CDR1 MGHRA and CDR2 YSYEKL. The CDR3 is 16 amino acids. Here the CDR3 reads CASSLKLAGALNEQYF. In nucleotides, the CDR3 is TGCGCCAGCAGCCTGAAATTAGCGGGGGCGCTGAACGAGCAGTACTTC.

The gene calls are TRBV30 and TRBJ2-1, with 7 nucleotides matching TRBD2. The germline V gene has CDR1 GTSNPN and CDR2 SVGIG (reference sequence). The V and J ends lost 3 bases and 7 bases, in that order; junction bases with no gene match: 9. This CDR3 has 14 amino acids. CDR3 in DNA: TGTGCCTGGAGCGGCGGGAGCCGGGTTAATGAGCAGTTCTTC. Translation gives CAWSGGSRVNEQFF.

There are a few counts of this clonotype. The chain couples TRBV12-5 to TRBJ1-4; D might be TRBD1 (6 bases). Germline CDR1 reads LGHNT; CDR2 reads FRNRAP. The CDR3 has 18 residues. V was trimmed by 1 base and J by 8 bases, leaving 23 bases between them. The DNA of the CDR3 is TGTGCTAGTGGTTTGGGGCTTTTTCGGACAGCTGTTTGGGAAAAACTGTTTTTT. Translation: CASGLGLFRTAVWEKLFF.

This clonotype was counted between two and nine times. V and J are TRBV28 and TRBJ2-1; D gene unclear. Germline loops: CDR1 MDHEN, CDR2 SYDVKM. V lost 7 bases and J lost 5, with 6 bases in between. CDR3 length: 11 amino acids. The chain's CDR3 is CASKENNEQFF. The CDR3 coding sequence is TGTGCCAGCAAGGAGAACAATGAGCAGTTCTTC. The full variable domain, its missing parts supplied by reference TRBV28 and TRBJ2-1, is DVKVTQSSRYLVKRTGEKVFLECVQDMDHENMFWYRQDPGLGLRLIYFSYDVKMKEKGDIPEGYSVSREKKERFSLILESASTNQTSMYLCASKENNEQFFGPGTRLTVL.

The gene calls are TRBV29-1 and TRBJ2-7, with D unclear. The CDR3 is 13 residues long. In germline, CDR1 is SQVTM, CDR2 ANQGSEA. V was shortened by 2 bases and J by 5 bases, with 13 bases between the two germline ends. This CDR3 reads CSVEKGFMDEQYF. The CDR3 coding sequence is TGCAGCGTTGAAAAGGGTTTTATGGACGAGCAGTACTTC.

The chain is built from TRBV20-1 and TRBJ2-7, with 13 positions matching TRBD2. Per the germline V gene, CDR1 is DFQATT and CDR2 is SNEGSKA (reference sequence). The CDR3 extends over 17 amino acids. J was trimmed by 2 bases and V by 1 base; bases with no gene match: 8. DNA of the CDR3: TGCAGTGCTAGAGCTAGGACTAGCGGGGGCGCACCCTACGAGCAGTACTTC. Its protein is CSARARTSGGAPYEQYF.

This clonotype was detected a few times. The chain couples TRBV6-2 or TRBV6-3 to TRBJ1-1, with D unclear. CDR1 is MNHEY and CDR2 is SVGEGT in the germline V gene. V lost 6 bases and J lost 1, with 12 bases in between. This CDR3 is built from 14 residues. DNA for the CDR3: TGTGCCAGCAGCAATTCCCTGGGGAACACTGAAGCTTTCTTT. It yields the protein CASSNSLGNTEAFF.

This clonotype was seen a handful of times. The chain has TRBV11-2 and TRBJ2-1; possible D gene TRBD1, 6 bases. This CDR3 contains 14 residues. Germline loops: CDR1 SGHAT, CDR2 FQNNGV. Deletions cut 0 bases from V and 10 bases from J, with 13 bases between. DNA of the CDR3: TGTGCCAGCAGCTTAGAATATACGGGGACAGAGCAGTTCTTC. It codes for CASSLEYTGTEQFF.

The chain is built from TRBV20-1 and TRBJ2-7, with D perhaps being TRBD1 or TRBD2 (5 bases each). The J call may not be correct, given that the DNA end is closer to TRBJ2-4. This CDR3 spans 13 amino acids. CDR1 and CDR2 from the germline V gene are DFQATT and SNEGSKA (reference sequence). The CDR3 nucleotides read TGCAGTGCGACGATTCCGGGACCCACCATTCAGTACTTC. It is translated as CSATIPGPTIQYF.

This chain uses TRBV4-3 with TRBJ2-7; 8 bases agree with TRBD1. CDR1 is LGHNA and CDR2 is YSLEER in the germline V gene. This CDR3 comprises 16 residues. J lost 3 bases, V lost 5 bases, and 12 bases had no gene match. CDR3 sequence (DNA): TGCGCCAGCAGCGTTATGGCCGGGACAGGAAACTACGAGCAGTACTTC. Encoded protein: CASSVMAGTGNYEQYF.

This chain joins TRBV11-2 and TRBJ2-7; TRBD1 agrees at 7 bases. The germline V gene encodes CDR1 SGHAT and CDR2 FQNNGV. Germline trimming cut 5 bases from V and 3 bases from J; bases unmatched to any gene: 10. The length of the CDR3 is 15 residues. Here the CDR3 reads CASSNPGDRDYEQYF. Here the CDR3 DNA reads TGTGCCAGCAGCAACCCTGGGGACAGAGACTACGAGCAGTACTTC.

CDR3 bases: TGTGCCACCAGCAGACTAATACTCACCAGGGCTGATGGCTACACCTTC. Translation gives CATSRLILTRADGYTF. The rearrangement joins TRBV15 to TRBJ1-2; tentatively, D is TRBD1 (5 bases). Trimming removed 2 bases at V and 6 bases at J, with 19 bases between. CDR1 and CDR2 from the germline V gene are LNHNV and YYDKDF (reference sequence). This CDR3 is 16 amino acids long.

The rearrangement joins TRBV5-1 to TRBJ2-7; D is undetermined. Trimming shortened V by 0 bases and J by 7 bases, and 14 bases separated the two germline ends. There are 14 residues in the CDR3. CDR1 is SGHRS, CDR2 YFSETQ, per germline. The CDR3 bases are TGCGCCAGCAGCTTGGGTGGAGATCCTGTGGAGCAGTACTTC. This encodes CASSLGGDPVEQYF.

The chain recombines TRBV5-1 with TRBJ2-5; 7 nucleotides match TRBD1. The end of the DNA is better explained by TRBJ2-7, so the J call may be wrong. The CDR3 totals 14 residues. CDR1 and CDR2 from the germline V gene are SGHRS and YFSETQ. Here the CDR3 reads CASSLPTGRYEQYF. DNA for the CDR3: TGCGCCAGCAGCTTGCCGACAGGGCGTTACGAGCAGTACTTC.